This TCR beta chain derives from a study of T cell repertoires in cytomegalovirus infection. In the study overall: Both CMV infection and a matching HLA type were indicated by public TCR beta signatures.

Overall study findings and caveats: There were carriers of CMV plus the relevant HLA, and cumulative public TCR beta family frequency identified them. In two of eight donors, the top clonotype was HLA-C-restricted CMV-specific.

TCRdb fed the reads into MiXCR, producing one record per CDR3 protein. The table lists a few hundred thousand distinct CDR3 sequences, 33% of them singletons. Comments on this clonotype: What it recognizes is unknown.

With 3 bases removed from V and 4 bases from J, the gap between germline ends came to 7 bases. The CDR3 has 12 amino acids. The rearrangement links TRBV12-3 or TRBV12-4 to TRBJ2-7; D is unresolved. The clonotype comes from a human donor in good health (CMV status not recorded). Some clones in this sample may be carry-over from other donors' samples. Source: cultured PBMCs, taken from culture after CMV antigen stimulation. The CDR3 DNA follows: TGTGCCAGCAGTTTCCTTCAATACGAGCAGTACGTC. Translation gives CASSFLQYEQYV.